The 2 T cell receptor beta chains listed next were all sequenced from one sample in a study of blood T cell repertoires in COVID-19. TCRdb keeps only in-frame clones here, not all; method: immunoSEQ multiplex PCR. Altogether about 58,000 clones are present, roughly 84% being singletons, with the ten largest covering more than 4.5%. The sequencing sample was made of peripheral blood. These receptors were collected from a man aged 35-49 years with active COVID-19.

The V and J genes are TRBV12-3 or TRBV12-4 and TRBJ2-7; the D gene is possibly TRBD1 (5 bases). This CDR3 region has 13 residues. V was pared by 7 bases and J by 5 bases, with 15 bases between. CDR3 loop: CASTFLQGDEQYF. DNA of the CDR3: TGTGCCAGCACCTTCCTCCAAGGGGACGAGCAGTACTTC.

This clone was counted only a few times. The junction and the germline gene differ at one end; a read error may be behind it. CDR3 coding DNA: TGCGCCAGCAGCCAAGACAAGAGGGACAGGGTTAGTATCTTC. It codes for CASSQDKRDRVSIF. The chain joins TRBV4-1 to TRBJ1-2; 9 nucleotides align to TRBD1. This CDR3 comprises 14 residues. Germline CDR1 and CDR2: MGHRA and YSYEKL.